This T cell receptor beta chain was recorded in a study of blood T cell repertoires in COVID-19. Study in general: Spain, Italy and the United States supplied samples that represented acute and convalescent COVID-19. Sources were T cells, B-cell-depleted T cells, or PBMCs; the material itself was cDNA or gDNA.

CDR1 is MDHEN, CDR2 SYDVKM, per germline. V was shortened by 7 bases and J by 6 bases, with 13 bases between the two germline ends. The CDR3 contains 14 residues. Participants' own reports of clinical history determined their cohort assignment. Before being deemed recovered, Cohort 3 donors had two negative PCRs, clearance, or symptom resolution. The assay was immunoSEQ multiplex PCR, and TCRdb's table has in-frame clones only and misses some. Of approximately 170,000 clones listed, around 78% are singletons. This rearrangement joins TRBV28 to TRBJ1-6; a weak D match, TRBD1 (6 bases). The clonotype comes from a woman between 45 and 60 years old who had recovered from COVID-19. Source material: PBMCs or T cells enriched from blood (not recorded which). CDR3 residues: CASTMGGGNSPLHF. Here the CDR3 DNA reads TGTGCCAGCACTATGGGAGGGGGTAATTCACCCCTCCACTTT.